This T cell receptor (beta chain) was documented in a study of T cell changes during pregnancy in multiple sclerosis (dated by TCRdb to about 2019). Context from the whole study: The study examined how the T cell repertoire changed over the course of pregnancy in women with multiple sclerosis.

Comment on this clone: Its antigen specificity is not known. No much larger clone is present one base from it, and per-base qualities are unavailable.

Libraries came from the immunoSEQ multiplex PCR assay. TCRdb carries this immuneACCESS record with in-frame sequences only. Its versions omit some clonotypes, under half of them owing to an unresolved V gene in the studies checked, with the rest unexplained. Across this sample there are some 60,000 clones, with roughly nine tenths seen only once. The top ten clones comprise 3.3% of the sample. After removal of 3 bases from V and 2 bases from J, the junction retains 10 bases not matched to a gene. The CDR1 and CDR2 encoded by the germline V gene are MNHNS and SASEGT. The CDR3 sequence holds 17 residues, the cysteine and phenylalanine included. Just CDR3 DNA is preserved here, 51 bases in frame from base 1.

The receptor chain draws on TRBV6-1 and TRBJ2-1; TRBD2 aligns with 7 central bases. This receptor was taken from a female donor in good health, enrolled as a control in a pregnancy study. The sample was peripheral blood, taken in the first trimester of pregnancy. For the CDR3, the sequence is CASSEGVHGRTYNEQFF. The nucleotide sequence is TGTGCCAGCAGTGAGGGGGTTCACGGGAGGACCTACAATGAGCAGTTCTTC.